The 15 T cell receptor beta chains in this list originate from one sample, sequenced in a study of OX40 agonist ivuxolimab in advanced cancers. TCRdb's table, derived via immunoSEQ multiplex PCR, lists solely in-frame clones and lacks some. The table lists 57,000 or so clones, about 85% of them singletons. The sequenced sample was CD4+ or CD8+ T cells sorted from blood, obtained in a trial of the OX40 agonist ivuxolimab. All receptors come from an adult with an advanced solid tumor such as melanoma, head and neck, liver or kidney cancer.

The chain is built from TRBV6-5 and TRBJ1-6; D remains unclear. V lost 7 bases and J lost 4, with 8 bases in between. Germline V lookup: CDR1 MNHEY, CDR2 SVGAGI. The CDR3 spans 13 residues. The CDR3 reads CASKPGYNSPLHF. The CDR3 bases are TGTGCCAGCAAGCCAGGTTATAATTCACCCCTCCACTTT.

V is TRBV6-5 and J is TRBJ2-7; D is ambiguous. Trimming took off 3 bases at V and 2 bases at J, with 5 bases between the two ends. Germline assignment: CDR1 MNHEY and CDR2 SVGAGI. This CDR3 contains 12 residues. DNA for the CDR3: TGTGCCAGCAGTTATAACCCCTACGAGCAGTACTTC. This codes for CASSYNPYEQYF.

The chain employs TRBV7-8 and TRBJ2-7; a weak D match, TRBD1 (5 bases). The germline V gene encodes CDR1 SGHVS and CDR2 FQNEAQ. This CDR3 is built from 14 residues. V was clipped by 1 base and J by 0 bases, with 7 bases between them. CDR3 DNA: TGTGCCAGCAGCTTAGGCAGGGCCTCCTACGAGCAGTACTTC. Its translation is CASSLGRASYEQYF.

This rearrangement joins TRBV7-2 to TRBJ2-1; D uncertain. Germline values: CDR1 SGHTA, CDR2 FQGNSA. The CDR3 covers 12 residues. V was pared by 4 bases and J by 9 bases, with 10 bases between. In nucleotides, the CDR3 is TGTGCCAGCAGCTCCCGCTGGACTGAGCAGTTCTTC. It encodes CASSSRWTEQFF.

The chain employs TRBV6-5 and TRBJ1-2; D is uncertain. V lost 0 bases, J lost 7 bases, and 18 bases lay in between. The length of the CDR3 is 16 residues. Germline lookup yields CDR1 MNHEY and CDR2 SVGAGI. CDR3 sequence reads: CASSYSVEASWGGYTF. CDR3 DNA: TGTGCCAGCAGTTACTCGGTGGAGGCAAGTTGGGGTGGCTACACCTTC.

The rearrangement links TRBV21-1 to TRBJ2-1. TRBV21-1 is shown as a pseudogene. The length of the CDR3 is 12 residues. This CDR3 is CASSKGGDQQFF. The CDR3 DNA follows: TGTGCCAGCAGCAAAGGAGGGGACCAGCAGTTCTTC.

V is TRBV5-1 and J is TRBJ2-3; the match to TRBD2 covers 8 bases. The CDR3 is made up of 15 amino acids. Germline CDR1 and CDR2: SGHRS and YFSETQ. Unmatched junction bases numbered 5, after V lost 0 bases and J lost 5 bases. This CDR3 is CASSLGVSGKDTQYF. As DNA, the CDR3 is TGCGCCAGCAGCTTGGGGGTTAGCGGGAAAGATACGCAGTATTTT.

The V and J genes are TRBV4-1 and TRBJ1-5; TRBD1 matches 7 bases. J was trimmed by 7 bases and V by 4 bases; bases with no gene match: 13. The CDR3 runs 16 residues. The germline V gene encodes CDR1 MGHRA and CDR2 YSYEKL. The CDR3 DNA is TGCGCCAGCAGCCCGACCCGACTGAGGGGGCCCCAGCCCCAGCATTTT. This encodes CASSPTRLRGPQPQHF.

By share of the sample, this clone is medium-sized. The gene calls are TRBV14 and TRBJ2-1; D not resolved. The germline CDR1 and CDR2 sequences are SGHDN and FVKESK. The CDR3 is 12 amino acids. V was clipped by 0 bases and J by 12 bases, with 9 bases between them. The CDR3 reads CASSQDRLRQFF. The DNA for the CDR3 is TGTGCCAGCAGCCAAGACCGTCTACGGCAGTTCTTC.

This clone occurred a few times. V gene TRBV7-8 combines with J gene TRBJ2-2; possible D gene TRBD2, 6 bases. Deletions cut 2 bases from V and 0 bases from J, with 10 bases between. Per germline, CDR1 SGHVS and CDR2 FQNEAQ. The CDR3 extends over 16 amino acids. The CDR3 sequence: CASSLRRETNTGELFF. For the CDR3, the DNA is TGTGCCAGCAGCTTACGGAGGGAAACGAACACCGGGGAGCTGTTTTTT.

The chain is built from TRBV11-2 and TRBJ2-4; 10 bases are a match to TRBD2. J gave up 7 bases and V 8 bases, and 14 bases lay outside the gene matches. Germline V gene data show CDR1 as SGHAT and CDR2 as FQNNGV. This CDR3 contains 16 residues. The CDR3 bases are TGTGCCAGCGGCGGAGGGCTAGCGGGGGCCGGGAACATTCAGTACTTC. Translating it yields CASGGGLAGAGNIQYF.

J is TRBJ2-1 and V is TRBV27; no reliable D call. Germline CDR1 is MNHEY and CDR2 is SMNVEV (reference sequence). This CDR3 has 13 residues. The V end lost 11 bases, the J end lost 0 bases, and 11 bases lay between the germline ends. The CDR3: CAVRRSSYNEQFF. The DNA for the CDR3 is TGTGCCGTACGACGTAGCTCCTACAATGAGCAGTTCTTC.

This clone has only a few counts. The chain couples TRBV5-1 to TRBJ2-3, with D uncertain. The CDR3 consists of 16 residues. Germline loops: CDR1 SGHRS, CDR2 YFSETQ. The V gene lost 0 bases and the J gene lost 6 bases, with 17 bases spanning the gap. The CDR3 DNA sequence: TGCGCCAGCAGCTTGGTTTCAGCTTCGGCCTCGGATACGCAGTATTTT. Its protein is CASSLVSASASDTQYF.

The rearrangement uses TRBV2 and TRBJ1-5; weak D call: TRBD1 (5 bases). The CDR3 totals 18 residues. CDR1 is SNHLY, CDR2 FYNNEI, per germline. The germline V and J ends were trimmed by 4 bases and 4 bases, with 23 bases remaining between them. CDR3 amino acids: CASSGGVFVQTQNQPQHF. The DNA of the CDR3 is TGTGCCAGCAGTGGAGGGGTTTTCGTGCAGACTCAAAATCAGCCCCAGCATTTT. Variable domain in full (rest from reference TRBV2 and TRBJ1-5): EPEVTQTPSHQVTQMGQEVILRCVPISNHLYFYWYRQILGQKVEFLVSFYNNEISEKSEIFDDQFSVERPDGSNFTLKIRSTKLEDSAMYFCASSGGVFVQTQNQPQHFGDGTRLSIL.

The chain carries TRBV7-9 and TRBJ2-3; D not certain. The germline gives CDR1 SEHNR, CDR2 FQNEAQ (reference sequence). There are 13 residues in the CDR3. V gave up 5 bases and J gave up 2 bases, with 8 bases separating them. CDR3 sequence: CASSAPYTDTQYF. The CDR3 region has the DNA TGTGCCAGCAGCGCACCCTACACAGATACGCAGTATTTT.